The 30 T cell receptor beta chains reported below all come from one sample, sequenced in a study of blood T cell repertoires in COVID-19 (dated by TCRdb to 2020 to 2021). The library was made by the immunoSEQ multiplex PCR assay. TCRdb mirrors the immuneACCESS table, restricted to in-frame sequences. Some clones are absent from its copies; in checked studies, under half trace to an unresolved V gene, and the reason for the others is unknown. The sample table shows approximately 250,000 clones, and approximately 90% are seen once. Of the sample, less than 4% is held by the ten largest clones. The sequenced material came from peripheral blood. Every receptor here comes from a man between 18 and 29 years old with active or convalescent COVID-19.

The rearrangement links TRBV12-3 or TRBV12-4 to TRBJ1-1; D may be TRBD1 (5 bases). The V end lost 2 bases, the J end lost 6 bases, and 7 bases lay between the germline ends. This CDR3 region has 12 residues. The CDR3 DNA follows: TGTGCCAGCAGTTTATGGGGCGCTGAAGCTTTCTTT. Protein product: CASSLWGAEAFF.

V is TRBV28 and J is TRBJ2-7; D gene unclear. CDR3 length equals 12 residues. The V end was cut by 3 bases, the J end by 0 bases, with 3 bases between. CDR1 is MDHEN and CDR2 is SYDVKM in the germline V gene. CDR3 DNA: TGTGCCAGCAGTTTCCTCTCCTACGAGCAGTACTTC. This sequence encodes CASSFLSYEQYF. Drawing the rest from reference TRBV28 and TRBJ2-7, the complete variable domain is DVKVTQSSRYLVKRTGEKVFLECVQDMDHENMFWYRQDPGLGLRLIYFSYDVKMKEKGDIPEGYSVSREKKERFSLILESASTNQTSMYLCASSFLSYEQYFGPGTRLTVT.

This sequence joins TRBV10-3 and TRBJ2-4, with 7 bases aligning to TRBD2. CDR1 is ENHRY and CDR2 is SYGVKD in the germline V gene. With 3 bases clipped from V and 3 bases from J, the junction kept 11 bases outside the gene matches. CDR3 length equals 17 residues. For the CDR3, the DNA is TGTGCCATCAGTGATGACGGGAGGTTAGTGGGCAAAAACATTCAGTACTTC. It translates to CAISDDGRLVGKNIQYF.

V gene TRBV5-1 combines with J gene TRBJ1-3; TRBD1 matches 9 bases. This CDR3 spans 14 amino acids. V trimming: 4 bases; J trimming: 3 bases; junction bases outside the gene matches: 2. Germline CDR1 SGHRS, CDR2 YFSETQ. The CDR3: CASSPGQGGNTIYF. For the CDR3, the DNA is TGCGCCAGCAGCCCGGGACAGGGTGGAAACACCATATATTTT.

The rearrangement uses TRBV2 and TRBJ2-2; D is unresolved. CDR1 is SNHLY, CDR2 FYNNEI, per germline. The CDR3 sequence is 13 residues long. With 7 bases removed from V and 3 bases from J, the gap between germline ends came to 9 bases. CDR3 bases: TGTGCCAGCATGGAAGCCGACACCGGGGAGCTGTTTTTT. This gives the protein CASMEADTGELFF.

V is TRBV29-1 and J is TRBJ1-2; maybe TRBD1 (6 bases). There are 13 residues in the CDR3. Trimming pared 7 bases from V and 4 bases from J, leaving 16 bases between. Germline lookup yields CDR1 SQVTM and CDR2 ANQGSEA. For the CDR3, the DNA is TGCAGCGACAGGACTCAGGGGACCTATGGCTACACCTTC. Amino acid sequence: CSDRTQGTYGYTF.

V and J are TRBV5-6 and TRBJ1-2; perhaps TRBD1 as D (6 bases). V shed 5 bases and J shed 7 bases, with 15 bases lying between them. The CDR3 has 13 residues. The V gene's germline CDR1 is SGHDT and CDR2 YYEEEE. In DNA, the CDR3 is TGTGCCAGCAGAAAGGACAGCGGGAGTGGCTACACCTTC. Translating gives CASRKDSGSGYTF.

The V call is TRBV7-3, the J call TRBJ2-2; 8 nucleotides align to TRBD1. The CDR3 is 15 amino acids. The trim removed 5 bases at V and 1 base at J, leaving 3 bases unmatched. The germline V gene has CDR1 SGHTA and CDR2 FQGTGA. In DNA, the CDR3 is TGTGCCAGCAGCATTGGACAGGGGAACACCGGGGAGCTGTTTTTT. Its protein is CASSIGQGNTGELFF.

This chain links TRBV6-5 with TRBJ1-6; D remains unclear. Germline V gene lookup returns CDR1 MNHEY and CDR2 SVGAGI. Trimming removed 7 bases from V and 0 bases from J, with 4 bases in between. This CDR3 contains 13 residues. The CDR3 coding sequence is TGTGCCAGCACCAGCTCCTATAATTCACCCCTCCACTTT. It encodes CASTSSYNSPLHF.

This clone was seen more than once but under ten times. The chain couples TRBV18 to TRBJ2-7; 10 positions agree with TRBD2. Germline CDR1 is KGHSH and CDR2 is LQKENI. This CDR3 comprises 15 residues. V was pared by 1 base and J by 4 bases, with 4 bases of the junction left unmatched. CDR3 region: CASSPRPSGGYEQYF. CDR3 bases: TGTGCCAGCTCACCACGGCCTAGCGGGGGATACGAGCAGTACTTC.

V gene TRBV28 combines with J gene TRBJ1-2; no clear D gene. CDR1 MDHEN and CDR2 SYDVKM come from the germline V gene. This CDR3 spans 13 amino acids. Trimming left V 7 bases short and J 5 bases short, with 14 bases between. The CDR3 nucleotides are TGTGCCAGCAACCCCGCGGCATTGTATGGCTACACCTTC. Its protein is CASNPAALYGYTF.

The DNA for the CDR3 is TGTGCCAGCAGCGCGGGACTAGCGGGAGGTTCGGTCACCGGGGAGCTGTTTTTT. Translation gives CASSAGLAGGSVTGELFF. J is TRBJ2-2 and V is TRBV11-3; 15 bases fit TRBD2. This CDR3 spans 18 amino acids. The ends lost 5 bases at V and 4 bases at J; junction bases unmatched: 8. CDR1 SGHNT and CDR2 YENEEA come from the germline V gene.

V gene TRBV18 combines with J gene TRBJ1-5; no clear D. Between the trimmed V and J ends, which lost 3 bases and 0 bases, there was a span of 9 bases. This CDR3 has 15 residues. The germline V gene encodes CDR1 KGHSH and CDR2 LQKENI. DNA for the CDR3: TGTGCCAGCTCACCGGATTACAGTAGCAATCAGCCCCAGCATTTT. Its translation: CASSPDYSSNQPQHF.

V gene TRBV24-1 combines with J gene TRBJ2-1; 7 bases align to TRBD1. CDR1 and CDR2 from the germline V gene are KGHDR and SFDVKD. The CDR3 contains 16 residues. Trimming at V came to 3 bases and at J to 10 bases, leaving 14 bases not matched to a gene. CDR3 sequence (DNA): TGTGCCACCAGTGATGGTCAGGGGGTTGTCCTCAAAGAGCAGTTCTTC. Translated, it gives CATSDGQGVVLKEQFF.

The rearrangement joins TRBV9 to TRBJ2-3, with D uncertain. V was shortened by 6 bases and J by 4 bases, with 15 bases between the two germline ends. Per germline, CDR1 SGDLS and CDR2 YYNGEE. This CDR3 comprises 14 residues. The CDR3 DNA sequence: TGTGCCAGCACCGCAAGGAGCAGTGCAGATACGCAGTATTTT. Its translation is CASTARSSADTQYF. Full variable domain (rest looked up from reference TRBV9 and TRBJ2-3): DSGVTQTPKHLITATGQRVTLRCSPRSGDLSVYWYQQSLDQGLQFLIQYYNGEERAKGNILERFSAQQFPDLHSELNLSSLELGDSALYFCASTARSSADTQYFGPGTRLTVL.

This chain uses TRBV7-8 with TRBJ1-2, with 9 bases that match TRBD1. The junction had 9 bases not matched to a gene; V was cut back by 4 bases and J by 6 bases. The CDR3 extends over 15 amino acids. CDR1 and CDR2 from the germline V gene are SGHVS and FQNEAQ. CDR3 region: CASSYYGTGIDGYTF. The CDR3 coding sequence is TGTGCCAGCAGCTATTACGGGACAGGGATCGATGGCTACACCTTC.

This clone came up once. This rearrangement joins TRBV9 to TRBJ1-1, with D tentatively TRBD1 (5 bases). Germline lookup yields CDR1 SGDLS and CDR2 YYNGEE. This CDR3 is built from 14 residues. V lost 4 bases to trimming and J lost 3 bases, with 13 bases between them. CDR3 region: CASSLSSGYTEAFF. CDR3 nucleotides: TGTGCCAGCAGCCTCTCCTCAGGGTACACTGAAGCTTTCTTT. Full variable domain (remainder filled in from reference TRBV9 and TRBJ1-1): DSGVTQTPKHLITATGQRVTLRCSPRSGDLSVYWYQQSLDQGLQFLIQYYNGEERAKGNILERFSAQQFPDLHSELNLSSLELGDSALYFCASSLSSGYTEAFFGQGTRLTVV.

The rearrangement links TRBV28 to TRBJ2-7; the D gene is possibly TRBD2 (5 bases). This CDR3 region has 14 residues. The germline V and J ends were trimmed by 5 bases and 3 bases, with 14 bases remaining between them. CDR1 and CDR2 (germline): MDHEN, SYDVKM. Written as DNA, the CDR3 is TGTGCCAGCAGTGTAACTGGACTCCTCTACGAGCAGTACTTC. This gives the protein CASSVTGLLYEQYF.

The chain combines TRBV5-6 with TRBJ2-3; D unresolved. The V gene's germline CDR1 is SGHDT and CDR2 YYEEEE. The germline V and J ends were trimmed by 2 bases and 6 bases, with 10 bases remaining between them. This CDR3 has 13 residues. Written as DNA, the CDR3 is TGTGCCAGCAGCTTTACGGGTCCGGATACGCAGTATTTT. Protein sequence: CASSFTGPDTQYF.

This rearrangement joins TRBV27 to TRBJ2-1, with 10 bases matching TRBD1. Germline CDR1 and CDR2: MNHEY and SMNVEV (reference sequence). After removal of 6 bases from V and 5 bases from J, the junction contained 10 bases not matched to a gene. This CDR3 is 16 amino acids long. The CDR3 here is CASRAFRDRGHNEQFF. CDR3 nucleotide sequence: TGTGCCAGCAGGGCCTTCCGGGACAGGGGACACAATGAGCAGTTCTTC.

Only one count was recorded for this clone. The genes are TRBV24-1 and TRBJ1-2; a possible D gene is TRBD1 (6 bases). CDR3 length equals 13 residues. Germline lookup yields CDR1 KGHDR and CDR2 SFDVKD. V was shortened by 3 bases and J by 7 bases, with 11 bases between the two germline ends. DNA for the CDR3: TGTGCCACCAGTGATCACAGGGAGGGTGGCTACACCTTC. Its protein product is CATSDHREGGYTF.

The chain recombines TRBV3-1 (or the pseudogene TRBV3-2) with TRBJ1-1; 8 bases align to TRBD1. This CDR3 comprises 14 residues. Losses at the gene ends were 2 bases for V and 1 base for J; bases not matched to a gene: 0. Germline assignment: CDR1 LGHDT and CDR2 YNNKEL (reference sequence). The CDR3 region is CASSQQGANTEAFF. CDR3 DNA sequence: TGTGCCAGCAGCCAACAGGGGGCGAACACTGAAGCTTTCTTT.

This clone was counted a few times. This chain's CDR3 is CASSIDSLWYGYTF. The CDR3 DNA follows: TGTGCCAGTAGTATTGACTCTCTGTGGTATGGCTACACCTTC. The chain has TRBV19 and TRBJ1-2, with D uncertain. V lost 3 bases, J lost 5 bases, and 13 bases lay in between. Germline V gene data show CDR1 as LNHDA and CDR2 as SQIVND (reference sequence). The CDR3 has 14 residues.

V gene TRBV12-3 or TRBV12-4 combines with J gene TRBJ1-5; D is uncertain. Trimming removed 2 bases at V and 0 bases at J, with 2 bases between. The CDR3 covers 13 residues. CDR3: CASSLRSNQPQHF. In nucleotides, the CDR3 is TGTGCCAGCAGTTTACGTAGCAATCAGCCCCAGCATTTT.

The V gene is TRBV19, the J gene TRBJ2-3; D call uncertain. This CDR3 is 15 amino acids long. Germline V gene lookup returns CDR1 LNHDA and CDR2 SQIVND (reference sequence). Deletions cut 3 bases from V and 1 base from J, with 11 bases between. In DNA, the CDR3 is TGTGCCAGTAGTATGGGCAGATCAGGCACAGATACGCAGTATTTT. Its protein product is CASSMGRSGTDTQYF.

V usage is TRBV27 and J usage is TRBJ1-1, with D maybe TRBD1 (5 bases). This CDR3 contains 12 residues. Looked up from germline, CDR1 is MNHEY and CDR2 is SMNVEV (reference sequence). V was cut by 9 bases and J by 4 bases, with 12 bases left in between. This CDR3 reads CARDRRVTEAFF. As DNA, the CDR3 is TGTGCCAGAGACAGACGGGTCACTGAAGCTTTCTTT.

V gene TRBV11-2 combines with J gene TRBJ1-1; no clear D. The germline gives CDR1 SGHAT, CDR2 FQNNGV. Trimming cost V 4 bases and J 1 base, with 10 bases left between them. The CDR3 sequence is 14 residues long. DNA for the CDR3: TGTGCCAGCAGCTCCCCGAGGCCGAACACTGAAGCTTTCTTT. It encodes CASSSPRPNTEAFF. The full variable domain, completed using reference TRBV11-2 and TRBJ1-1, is EAGVAQSPRYKIIEKRQSVAFWCNPISGHATLYWYQQILGQGPKLLIQFQNNGVVDDSQLPKDRFSAERLKGVDSTLKIQPAKLEDSAVYLCASSSPRPNTEAFFGQGTRLTVV.

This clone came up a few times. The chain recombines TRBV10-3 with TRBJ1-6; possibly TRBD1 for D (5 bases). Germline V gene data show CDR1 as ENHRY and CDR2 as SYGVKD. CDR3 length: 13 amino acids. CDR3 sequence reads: CAHRATVNSPLHF. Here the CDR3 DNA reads TGTGCTCATAGGGCGACAGTCAATTCACCCCTCCACTTT.

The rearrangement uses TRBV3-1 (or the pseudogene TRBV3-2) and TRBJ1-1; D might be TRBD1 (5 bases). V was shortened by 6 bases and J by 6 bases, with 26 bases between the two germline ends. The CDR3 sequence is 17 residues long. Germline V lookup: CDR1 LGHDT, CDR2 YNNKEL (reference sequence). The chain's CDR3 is CASRPGVGEFSFAEAFF. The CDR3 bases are TGTGCCAGCAGGCCGGGGGTAGGGGAATTTTCTTTCGCTGAAGCTTTCTTT.

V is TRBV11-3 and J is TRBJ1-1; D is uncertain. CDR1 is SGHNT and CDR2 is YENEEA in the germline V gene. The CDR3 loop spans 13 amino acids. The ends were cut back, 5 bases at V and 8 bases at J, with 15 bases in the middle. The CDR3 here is CASSVRPGSEAFF. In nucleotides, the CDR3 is TGTGCCAGCAGCGTTAGACCAGGTTCAGAAGCTTTCTTT.